This T cell receptor beta chain was profiled in a study of blood T cell repertoires in COVID-19 (dated by TCRdb to 2020 to 2021). About the full investigation: Samples from collaborators originated in the United States, Italy and Spain and spanned both the acute and convalescent phases of COVID-19. The material from the prospective study consisted of cDNA or gDNA derived from T cells, B-cell-depleted T cells, or PBMCs. The dataset comprised deeply sampled blood TCRbeta repertoires from subjects exposed to, actively infected with, or recovered from COVID-19. A freely available public database, intended as a resource for researchers studying the immune response to SARS-CoV-2, is where the repertoires were released. Samples were obtained from the ongoing ImmuneRACE study (first 160 participants) and from about 1,300 subjects provided by 6 global collaborators. Sample metadata almost always included a de-identified subject ID, COVID-19 status, age in years and sex. Where HLA class I and class II types were available, the types were taken from metadata supplied by the sample provider, not from assay-based typing. General conclusions and limits of the study: The quantity of clinical and demographic metadata differed by source and by participant and was supplied without curation.

Its CDR3 holds 14 amino acids, cysteine through phenylalanine. CDR3 DNA is the only sequence kept; it has 42 bases, read in frame from the first base. Trimming removed 5 bases from V and 4 bases from J; the gene matches leave 5 bases unexplained. CDR1 SEHNR and CDR2 FQNEAQ were looked up in the germline V gene (reference sequence). This clone has just one count. Its cognate antigen has yet to be identified. Base qualities are not at hand, and no much larger clone is one base apart. Samples from volunteer blood donors who had recovered from COVID-19 were contributed by a second Seattle source. Collaborating institutions collected whole blood in K2EDTA tubes following their own protocols. For TCRbeta analysis, collaborator samples were shipped as frozen whole blood, as isolated PBMCs, or as DNA extracted from either sample type. TCRbeta CDR3 regions were amplified from genomic DNA using the immunoSEQ Assay, a bias-controlled multiplex PCR. On the study's bioinformatics: The number of nucleated cells in each sample was estimated from the amplification of reference gene primers within the assay. To quantify the absolute abundance of each unique TCRbeta CDR3 rearrangement, sequence reads were collapsed and filtered. For each sample, productive Simpson clonality was calculated as the square root of Simpson's diversity index across productive rearrangements. TCRdb re-hosts the immuneACCESS table, in-frame sequences only. Its copies lack some clones; in the studies checked, an unresolved V gene accounts for under half of them, and the cause for the rest is not known. V, J and clone size are taken as reported in that table, and D and trimming were inferred from the DNA itself. The sample contains roughly 240,000 clones, about 79% of them found a single time. 2% to 2.5% of the sample rests with the top ten.

This sequence was found in a man aged 40-49 years who had recovered from COVID-19. Sequencing was done on a sample of peripheral blood. The rearranged chain carries TRBV7-9 and TRBJ2-3, with 8 bases matching TRBD2. The sequenced DNA is TGTGCCAGCAGCCCGGGAGGGGCGGCAGATACGCAGTATTTT. Its coded protein is CASSPGGAADTQYF.